The text below deals with one T cell receptor beta chain. The sample belongs to a study of shared T cell receptors in the human thymus. TCRdb's table, derived via immunoSEQ multiplex PCR, lists solely in-frame clones and lacks some. The profile shows 640,000 or so clones, 80% to 90% of them singletons. These records were also assigned to another study, of human thymus T cells. Per that study: Donation came from healthy Finnish infants having corrective surgery for congenital heart defects. It was from resections taken during corrective heart surgery that the thymus tissue came. V and J genes seemed to be used with bias in thymic and blood repertoires. Unrelated individuals reportedly shared highly overlapping thymic TCR repertoires.

The source material was thymocytes. This TCR came from a boy younger than two with a congenital heart defect.

In DNA form, the CDR3 reads TGCGCCAGCAGACCCGGGACAGGGGCCCCACACACCTCTGGAAACACCATATATTTT. It translates to CASRPGTGAPHTSGNTIYF. This chain links TRBV4-1 with TRBJ1-3; 10 nucleotides line up with TRBD1. V shed 6 bases and J 0 bases; nucleotides not matched to a gene: 14. This CDR3 region has 19 residues. Germline CDR1 and CDR2: MGHRA and YSYEKL.